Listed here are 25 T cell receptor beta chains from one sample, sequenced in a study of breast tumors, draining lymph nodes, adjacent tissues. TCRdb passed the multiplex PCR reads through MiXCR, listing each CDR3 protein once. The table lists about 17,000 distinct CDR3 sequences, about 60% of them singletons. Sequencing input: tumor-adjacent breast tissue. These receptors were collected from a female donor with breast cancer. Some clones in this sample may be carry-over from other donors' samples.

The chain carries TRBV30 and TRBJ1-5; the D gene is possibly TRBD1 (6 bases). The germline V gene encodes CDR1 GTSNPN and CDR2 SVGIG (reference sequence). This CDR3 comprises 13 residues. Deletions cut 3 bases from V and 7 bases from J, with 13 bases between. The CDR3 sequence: CAWSPGGSQPQHF. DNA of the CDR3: TGTGCCTGGAGCCCCGGGGGCTCGCAGCCCCAGCATTTT. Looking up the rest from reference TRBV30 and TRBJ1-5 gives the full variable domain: SQTIHQWPATLVQPVGSPLSLECTVEGTSNPNLYWYRQAAGRGLQLLFYSVGIGQISSEVPQNLSASRPQDRQFILSSKKLLLSDSGFYLCAWSPGGSQPQHFGDGTRLSIL.

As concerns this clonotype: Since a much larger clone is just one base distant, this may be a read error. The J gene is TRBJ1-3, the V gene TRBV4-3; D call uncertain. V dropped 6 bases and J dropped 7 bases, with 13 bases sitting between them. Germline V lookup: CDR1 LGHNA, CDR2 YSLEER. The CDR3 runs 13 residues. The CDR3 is CASSPKPLNTIYF. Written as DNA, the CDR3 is TGCGCCAGCAGTCCGAAGCCACTTAACACCATATATTTT.

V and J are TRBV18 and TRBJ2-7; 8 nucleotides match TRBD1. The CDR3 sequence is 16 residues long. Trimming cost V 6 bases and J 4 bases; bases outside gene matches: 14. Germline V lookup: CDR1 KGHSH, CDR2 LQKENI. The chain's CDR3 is CASSQASGTGMYEQYV. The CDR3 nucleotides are TGTGCCAGCTCTCAAGCTTCCGGGACAGGAATGTACGAGCAGTACGTC.

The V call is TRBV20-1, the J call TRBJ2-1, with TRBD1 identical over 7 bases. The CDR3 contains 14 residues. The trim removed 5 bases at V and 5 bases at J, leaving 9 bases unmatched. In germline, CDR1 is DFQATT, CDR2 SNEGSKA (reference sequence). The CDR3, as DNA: TGCAGTGCTGGGGACAGCGGTATAAACAATGAGCAGTTCTTC. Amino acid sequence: CSAGDSGINNEQFF.

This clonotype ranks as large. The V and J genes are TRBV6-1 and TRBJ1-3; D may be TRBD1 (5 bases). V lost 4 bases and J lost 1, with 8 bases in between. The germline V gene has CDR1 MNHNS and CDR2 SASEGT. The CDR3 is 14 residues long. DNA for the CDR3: TGTGCCAGCAGTGCCCAGGGTTCTGGAAACACCATATATTTT. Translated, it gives CASSAQGSGNTIYF.

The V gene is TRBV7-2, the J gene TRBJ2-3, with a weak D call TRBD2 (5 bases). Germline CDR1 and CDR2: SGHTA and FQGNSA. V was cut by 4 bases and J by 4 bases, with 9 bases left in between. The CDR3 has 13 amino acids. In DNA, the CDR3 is TGTGCCAGCAGCTCGGGGAAGGCAGATACGCAGTATTTT. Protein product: CASSSGKADTQYF. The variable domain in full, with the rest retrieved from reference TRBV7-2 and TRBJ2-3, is GAGVSQSPSNKVTEKGKDVELRCDPISGHTALYWYRQSLGQGLEFLIYFQGNSAPDKSGLPSDRFSAERTGGSVSTLTIQRTQQEDSAVYLCASSSGKADTQYFGPGTRLTVL.

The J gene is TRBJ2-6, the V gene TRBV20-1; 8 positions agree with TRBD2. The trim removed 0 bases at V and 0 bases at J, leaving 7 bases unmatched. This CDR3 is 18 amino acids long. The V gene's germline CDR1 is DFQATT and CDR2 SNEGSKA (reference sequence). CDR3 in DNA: TGCAGTGCTAGAGATCGCTTAGCGGGGAGCTCTGGGGCCAACGTCCTGACTTTC. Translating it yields CSARDRLAGSSGANVLTF.

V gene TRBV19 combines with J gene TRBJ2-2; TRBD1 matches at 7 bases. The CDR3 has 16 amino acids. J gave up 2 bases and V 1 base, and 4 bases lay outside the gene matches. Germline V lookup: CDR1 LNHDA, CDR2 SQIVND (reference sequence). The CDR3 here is CASSIGRTGNTGELFF. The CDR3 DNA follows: TGTGCCAGTAGTATAGGGAGGACAGGCAACACCGGGGAGCTGTTTTTT.

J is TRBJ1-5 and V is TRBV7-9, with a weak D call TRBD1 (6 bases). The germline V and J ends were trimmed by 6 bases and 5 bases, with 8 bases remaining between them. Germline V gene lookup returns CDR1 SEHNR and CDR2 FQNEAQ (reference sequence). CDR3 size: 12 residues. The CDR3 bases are TGTGCCAGCAGTTACAGGGATCAGCCCCAGCATTTT. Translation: CASSYRDQPQHF.

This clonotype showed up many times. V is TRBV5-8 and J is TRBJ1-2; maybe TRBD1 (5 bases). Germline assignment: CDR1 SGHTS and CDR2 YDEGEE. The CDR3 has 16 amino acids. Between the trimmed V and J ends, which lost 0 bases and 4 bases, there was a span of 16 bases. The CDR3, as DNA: TGTGCCAGCAGCTTGGAGGGGCCCCCTTCCCTCTATGGCTACACCTTC. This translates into CASSLEGPPSLYGYTF.

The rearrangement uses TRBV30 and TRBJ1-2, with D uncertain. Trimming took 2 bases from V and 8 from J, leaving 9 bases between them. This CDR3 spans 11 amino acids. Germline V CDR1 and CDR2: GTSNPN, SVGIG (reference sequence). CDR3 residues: CAWSTWWGYTF. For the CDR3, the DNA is TGTGCCTGGAGTACCTGGTGGGGCTACACCTTC.

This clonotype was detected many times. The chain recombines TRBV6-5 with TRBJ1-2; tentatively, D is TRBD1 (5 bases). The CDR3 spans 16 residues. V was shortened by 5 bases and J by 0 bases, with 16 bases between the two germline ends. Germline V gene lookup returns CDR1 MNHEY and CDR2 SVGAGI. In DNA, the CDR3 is TGTGCCAGCAGTCGGGGGGGGGGTGGCTCTAACTATGGCTACACCTTC. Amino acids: CASSRGGGGSNYGYTF.

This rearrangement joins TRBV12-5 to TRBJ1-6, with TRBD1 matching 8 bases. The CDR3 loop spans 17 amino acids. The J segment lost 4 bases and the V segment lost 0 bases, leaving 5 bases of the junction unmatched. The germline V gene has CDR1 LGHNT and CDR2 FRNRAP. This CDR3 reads CASGLVVGDRYNSPLHF. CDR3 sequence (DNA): TGTGCTAGTGGTTTGGTAGTTGGGGACAGGTATAATTCACCCCTCCACTTT.

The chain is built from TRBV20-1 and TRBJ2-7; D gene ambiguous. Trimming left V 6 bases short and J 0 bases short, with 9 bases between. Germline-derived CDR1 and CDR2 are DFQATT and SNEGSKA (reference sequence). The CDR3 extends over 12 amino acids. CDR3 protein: CSAGRISYEQYF. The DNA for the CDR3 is TGCAGTGCGGGCAGGATCTCCTACGAGCAGTACTTC.

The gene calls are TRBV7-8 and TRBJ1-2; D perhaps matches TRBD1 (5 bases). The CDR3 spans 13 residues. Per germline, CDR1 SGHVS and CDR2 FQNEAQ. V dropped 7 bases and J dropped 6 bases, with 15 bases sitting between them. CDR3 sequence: CASTLRLGDGYTF. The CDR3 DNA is TGTGCCAGCACCCTACGGCTAGGGGATGGCTACACCTTC.

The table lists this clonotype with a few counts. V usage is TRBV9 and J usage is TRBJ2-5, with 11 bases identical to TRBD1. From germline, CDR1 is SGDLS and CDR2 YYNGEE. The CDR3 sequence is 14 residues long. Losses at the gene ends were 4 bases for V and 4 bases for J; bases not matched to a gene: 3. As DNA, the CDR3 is TGTGCCAGCAGCCGGGGACAGGGGGGAGAGACCCAGTACTTC. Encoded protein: CASSRGQGGETQYF.

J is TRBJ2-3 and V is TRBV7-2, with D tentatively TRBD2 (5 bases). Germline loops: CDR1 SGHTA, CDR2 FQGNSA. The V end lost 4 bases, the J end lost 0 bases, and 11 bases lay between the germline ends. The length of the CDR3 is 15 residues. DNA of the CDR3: TGTGCCAGCAGCTCTGACTACCTAAGCACAGATACGCAGTATTTT. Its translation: CASSSDYLSTDTQYF.

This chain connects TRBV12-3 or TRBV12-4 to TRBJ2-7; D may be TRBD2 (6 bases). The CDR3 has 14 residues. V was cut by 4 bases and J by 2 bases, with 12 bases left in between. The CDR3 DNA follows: TGTGCCAGCAGTTCGTGGGAGGTACCCTACGAGCAGTACTTC. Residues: CASSSWEVPYEQYF.

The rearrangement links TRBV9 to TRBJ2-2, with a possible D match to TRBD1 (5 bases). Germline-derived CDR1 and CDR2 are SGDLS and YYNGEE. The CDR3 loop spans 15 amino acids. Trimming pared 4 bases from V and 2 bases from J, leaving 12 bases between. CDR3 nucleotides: TGTGCCAGCAGCAAGGCGCAGGGAAACACCGGGGAGCTGTTTTTT. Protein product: CASSKAQGNTGELFF.

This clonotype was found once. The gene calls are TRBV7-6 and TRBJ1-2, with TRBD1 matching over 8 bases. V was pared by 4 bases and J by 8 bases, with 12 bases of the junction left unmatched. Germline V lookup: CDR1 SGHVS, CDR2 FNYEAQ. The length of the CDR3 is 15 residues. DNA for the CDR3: TGTGCCAGCAGCTCCACCCTCCGGACAGGGAACGGCTACACCTTC. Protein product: CASSSTLRTGNGYTF.

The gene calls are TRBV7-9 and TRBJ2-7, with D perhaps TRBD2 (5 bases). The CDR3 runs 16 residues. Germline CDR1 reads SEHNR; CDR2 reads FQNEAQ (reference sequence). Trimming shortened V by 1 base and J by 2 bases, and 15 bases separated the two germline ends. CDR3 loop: CASSLVLMTTTYEQYF. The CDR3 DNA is TGTGCCAGCAGCTTAGTTCTAATGACTACAACCTACGAGCAGTACTTC. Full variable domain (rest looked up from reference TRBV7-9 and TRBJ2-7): DTGVSQNPRHKITKRGQNVTFRCDPISEHNRLYWYRQTLGQGPEFLTYFQNEAQLEKSRLLSDRFSAERPKGSFSTLEIQRTEQGDSAMYLCASSLVLMTTTYEQYFGPGTRLTVT.

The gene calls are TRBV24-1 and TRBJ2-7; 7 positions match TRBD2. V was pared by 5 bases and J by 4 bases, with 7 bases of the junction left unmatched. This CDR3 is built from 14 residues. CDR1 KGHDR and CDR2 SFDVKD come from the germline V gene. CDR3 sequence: CATSAPGGVYEQYF. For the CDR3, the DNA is TGTGCCACCAGTGCACCGGGAGGTGTATACGAGCAGTACTTC.

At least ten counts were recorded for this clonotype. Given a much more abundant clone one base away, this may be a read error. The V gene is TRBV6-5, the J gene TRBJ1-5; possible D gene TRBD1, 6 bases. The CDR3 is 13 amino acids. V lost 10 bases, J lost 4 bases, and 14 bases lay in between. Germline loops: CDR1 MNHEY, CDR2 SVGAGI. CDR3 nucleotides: TGTGCCATCAAGCTAGGGGGGAATCAGCCCCAGCATTTT. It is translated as CAIKLGGNQPQHF.

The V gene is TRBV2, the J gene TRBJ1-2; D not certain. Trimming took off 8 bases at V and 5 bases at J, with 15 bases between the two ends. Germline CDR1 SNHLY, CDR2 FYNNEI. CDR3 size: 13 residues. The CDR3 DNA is TGTGCCAGCTGCCTGGGGTCGGGGTATGGCTACACCTTC. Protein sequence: CASCLGSGYGYTF.

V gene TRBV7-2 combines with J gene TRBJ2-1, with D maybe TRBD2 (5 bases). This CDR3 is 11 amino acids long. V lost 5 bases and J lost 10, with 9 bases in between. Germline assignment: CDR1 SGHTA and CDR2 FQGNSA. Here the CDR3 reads CASSPPGEQFF. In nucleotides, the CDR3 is TGTGCCAGCAGCCCACCGGGGGAGCAGTTCTTC.